These 6 T cell receptor beta chains were all obtained from the same sample, sequenced in a study of blood T cell repertoires in COVID-19. Clones were sequenced by immunoSEQ multiplex PCR, and TCRdb holds only the in-frame ones, with some missing. Of under 75,000 clones listed, nearly 80% are singletons. The sample was peripheral blood. The receptors derive from an older woman with acute or convalescent COVID-19.

The V call is TRBV28, the J call TRBJ1-2; no definite D call. The CDR3 covers 14 residues. V lost 6 bases and J 8 bases, leaving 19 bases between the germline ends. Germline V CDR1 and CDR2: MDHEN, SYDVKM. The chain's CDR3 is CASSLSDRSGGYTF. The CDR3 nucleotides read TGTGCCAGCAGCCTCTCAGATAGGAGTGGAGGCTACACCTTC.

This chain uses TRBV29-1 with TRBJ1-2; 7 bases are shared with TRBD1. The V gene end was trimmed by 4 bases and the J gene end by 4 bases; junction bases not matched to a gene: 9. There are 14 residues in the CDR3. Germline-derived CDR1 and CDR2 are SQVTM and ANQGSEA. This CDR3 is CSVGPRQGLYGYTF. The CDR3 bases are TGCAGCGTTGGTCCCAGACAGGGACTCTATGGCTACACCTTC.

This chain connects TRBV4-3 to TRBJ1-1, with D unresolved. The CDR3 is made up of 14 amino acids. V shed 0 bases and J shed 1 base, with 6 bases lying between them. The germline V gene has CDR1 LGHNA and CDR2 YSLEER. The CDR3 protein is CASSQDSGNTEAFF. CDR3 nucleotide sequence: TGCGCCAGCAGCCAAGACTCGGGGAACACTGAAGCTTTCTTT.

This clone appeared a single time. The CDR3 is CAWSVSWGTGRGNTEAFF. In DNA, the CDR3 is TGTGCCTGGAGTGTATCGTGGGGGACAGGCCGGGGAAACACTGAAGCTTTCTTT. This chain joins TRBV30 and TRBJ1-1; TRBD1 matches at 8 bases. The V and J ends lost 0 bases and 2 bases, in that order; junction bases with no gene match: 14. CDR3 size: 18 residues. Germline values: CDR1 GTSNPN, CDR2 SVGIG (reference sequence).

The CDR3 here is CASSSRLRSYEQYF. The CDR3 nucleotides read TGTGCCAGCAGCTCCCGGCTCAGGTCCTACGAGCAGTACTTC. J is TRBJ2-7 and V is TRBV7-2; no definite D call. V was cut by 4 bases and J by 1 base, with 11 bases left in between. The CDR3 spans 14 residues. Germline V gene lookup returns CDR1 SGHTA and CDR2 FQGNSA.

In DNA form, the CDR3 reads TGTGCCAGCAGTTTTCCGGGACAGGGGGCAGGGGCTGAAGCTTTCTTT. Translation gives CASSFPGQGAGAEAFF. The V call is TRBV6-5, the J call TRBJ1-1; 12 positions agree with TRBD1. The CDR3 sequence is 16 residues long. Germline V gives CDR1 MNHEY, CDR2 SVGAGI. V dropped 4 bases and J dropped 6; count of bases not matched to a gene: 9.